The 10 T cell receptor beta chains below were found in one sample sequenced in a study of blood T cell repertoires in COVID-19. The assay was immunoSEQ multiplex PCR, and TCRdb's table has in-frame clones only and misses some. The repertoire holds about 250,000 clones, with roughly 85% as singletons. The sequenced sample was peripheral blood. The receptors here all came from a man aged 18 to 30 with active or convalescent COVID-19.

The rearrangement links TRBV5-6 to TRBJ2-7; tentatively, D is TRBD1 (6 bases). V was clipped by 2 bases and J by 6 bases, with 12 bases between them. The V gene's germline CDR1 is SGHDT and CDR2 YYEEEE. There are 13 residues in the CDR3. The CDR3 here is CASSFGTGSEQYF. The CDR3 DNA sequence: TGTGCCAGCAGCTTTGGAACAGGGAGCGAGCAGTACTTC. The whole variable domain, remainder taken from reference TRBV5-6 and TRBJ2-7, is DAGVTQSPTHLIKTRGQQVTLRCSPKSGHDTVSWYQQALGQGPQFIFQYYEEEERQRGNFPDRFSGHQFPNYSSELNVNALLLGDSALYLCASSFGTGSEQYFGPGTRLTVT.

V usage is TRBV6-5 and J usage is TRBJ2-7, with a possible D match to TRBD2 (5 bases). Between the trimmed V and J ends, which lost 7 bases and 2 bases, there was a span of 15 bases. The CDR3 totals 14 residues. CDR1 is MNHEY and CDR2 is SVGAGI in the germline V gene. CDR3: CASKAGLRTYEQYF. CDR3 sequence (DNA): TGTGCCAGCAAGGCTGGACTCAGGACCTACGAGCAGTACTTC.

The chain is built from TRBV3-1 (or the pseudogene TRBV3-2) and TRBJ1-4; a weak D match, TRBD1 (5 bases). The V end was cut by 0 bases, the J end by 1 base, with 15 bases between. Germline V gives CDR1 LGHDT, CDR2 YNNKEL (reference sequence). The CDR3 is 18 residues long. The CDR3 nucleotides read TGTGCCAGCAGCCAAGATCAGACAGCCACCAAAACTAATGAAAAACTGTTTTTT. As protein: CASSQDQTATKTNEKLFF.

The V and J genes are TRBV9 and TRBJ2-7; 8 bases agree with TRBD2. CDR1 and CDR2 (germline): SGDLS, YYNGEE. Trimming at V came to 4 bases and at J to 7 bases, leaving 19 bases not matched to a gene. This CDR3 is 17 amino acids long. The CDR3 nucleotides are TGTGCCAGCAGCCGTTTCATCAACAGCGGGAGTCTTCTAGAGCAGTACTTC. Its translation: CASSRFINSGSLLEQYF.

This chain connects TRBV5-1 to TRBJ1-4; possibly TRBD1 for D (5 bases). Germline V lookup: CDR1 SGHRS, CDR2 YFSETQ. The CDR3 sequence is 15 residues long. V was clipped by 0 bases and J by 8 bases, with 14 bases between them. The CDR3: CASSLGQGKGEKLFF. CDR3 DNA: TGCGCCAGCAGCTTGGGGCAGGGTAAGGGAGAAAAACTGTTTTTT. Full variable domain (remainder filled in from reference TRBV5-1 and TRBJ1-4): KAGVTQTPRYLIKTRGQQVTLSCSPISGHRSVSWYQQTPGQGLQFLFEYFSETQRNKGNFPGRFSGRQFSNSRSEMNVSTLELGDSALYLCASSLGQGKGEKLFFGSGTQLSVL.

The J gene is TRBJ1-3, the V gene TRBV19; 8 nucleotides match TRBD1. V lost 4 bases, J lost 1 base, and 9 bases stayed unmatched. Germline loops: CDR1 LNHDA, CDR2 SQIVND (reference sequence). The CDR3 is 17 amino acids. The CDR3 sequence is CASSSRDRIESGNTIYF. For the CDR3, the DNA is TGTGCCAGTAGTAGTCGGGACAGGATTGAGTCTGGAAACACCATATATTTT.

The CDR3, as DNA: TGTGCCTGGAGTCACGGGGGGGGCTGGTCGACTGAAGCTTTCTTT. The encoded protein is CAWSHGGGWSTEAFF. The chain links TRBV30 to TRBJ1-1, with a possible D match to TRBD1 (6 bases). The CDR3 is 15 amino acids. Germline V gene lookup returns CDR1 GTSNPN and CDR2 SVGIG (reference sequence). Trimming removed 2 bases from V and 5 bases from J, with 18 bases in between.

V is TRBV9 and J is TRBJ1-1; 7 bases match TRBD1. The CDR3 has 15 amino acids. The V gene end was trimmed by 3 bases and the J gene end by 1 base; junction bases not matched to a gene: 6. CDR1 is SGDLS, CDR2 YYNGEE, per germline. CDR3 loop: CASSGQGVGNTEAFF. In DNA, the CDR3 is TGTGCCAGCAGCGGACAGGGAGTGGGGAACACTGAAGCTTTCTTT.

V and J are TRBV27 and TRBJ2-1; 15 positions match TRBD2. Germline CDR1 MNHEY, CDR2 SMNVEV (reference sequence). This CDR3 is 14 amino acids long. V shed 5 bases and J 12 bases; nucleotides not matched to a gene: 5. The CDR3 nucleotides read TGTGCCAGCAGTCCATGGACTAGCGGGAGGGGGCAGTTCTTC. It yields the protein CASSPWTSGRGQFF.

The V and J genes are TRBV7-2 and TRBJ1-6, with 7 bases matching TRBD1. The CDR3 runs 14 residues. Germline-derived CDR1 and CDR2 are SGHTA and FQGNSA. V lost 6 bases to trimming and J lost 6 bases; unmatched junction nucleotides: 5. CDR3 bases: TGTGCCAGCAGAAGGACAGGACGTAATTCACCCCTCCACTTT. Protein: CASRRTGRNSPLHF.